This T cell receptor (beta chain) originates from a study of control samples from healthy donors and cancer patients. Profiling relied on immunoSEQ multiplex PCR, and the TCRdb table lists in-frame clones only, not all of them. The sample has tens of thousands of clones, 90% to 95% seen once; the top ten hold over 9.5%. The length of the CDR3 is 14 residues. Deletions cut 7 bases from V and 4 bases from J, with 16 bases between. Per germline, CDR1 MNHEY and CDR2 SVGEGT. The origin of this receptor is a man aged 50-59 years with lung cancer. Sequenced material: PBMCs. The chain is built from TRBV6-2 or TRBV6-3 and TRBJ1-1; no definite D call. CDR3 sequence (DNA): TGTGCCAGCACCCCTGCCTGGAGGAGCACTGAAGCTTTCTTT. This sequence encodes CASTPAWRSTEAFF.